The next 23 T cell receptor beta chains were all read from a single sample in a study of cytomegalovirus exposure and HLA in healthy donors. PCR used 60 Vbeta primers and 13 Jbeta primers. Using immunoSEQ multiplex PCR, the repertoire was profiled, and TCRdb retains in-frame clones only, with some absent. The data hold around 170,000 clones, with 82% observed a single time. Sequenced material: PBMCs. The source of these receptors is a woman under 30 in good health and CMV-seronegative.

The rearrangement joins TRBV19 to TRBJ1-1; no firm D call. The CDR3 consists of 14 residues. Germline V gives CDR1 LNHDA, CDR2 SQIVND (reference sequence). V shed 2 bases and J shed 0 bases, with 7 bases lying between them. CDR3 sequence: CASSILLMNTEAFF. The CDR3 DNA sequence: TGTGCCAGTAGTATATTACTAATGAACACTGAAGCTTTCTTT. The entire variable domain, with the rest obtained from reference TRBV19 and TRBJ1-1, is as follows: DGGITQSPKYLFRKEGQNVTLSCEQNLNHDAMYWYRQDPGQGLRLIYYSQIVNDFQKGDIAEGYSVSREKKESFPLTVTSAQKNPTAFYLCASSILLMNTEAFFGQGTRLTVV.

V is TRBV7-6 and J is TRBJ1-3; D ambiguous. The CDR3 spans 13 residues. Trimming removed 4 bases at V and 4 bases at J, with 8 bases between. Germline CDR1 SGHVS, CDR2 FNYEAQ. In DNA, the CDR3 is TGTGCCAGCAGCTCGGTTCCCGGAAACACCATATATTTT. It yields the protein CASSSVPGNTIYF.

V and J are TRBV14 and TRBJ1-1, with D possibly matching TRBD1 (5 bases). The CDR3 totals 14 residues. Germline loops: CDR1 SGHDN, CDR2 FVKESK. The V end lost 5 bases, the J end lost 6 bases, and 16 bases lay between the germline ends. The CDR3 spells CASSVLGGGPEAFF. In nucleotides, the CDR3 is TGTGCCAGCAGCGTACTGGGGGGGGGACCTGAAGCTTTCTTT.

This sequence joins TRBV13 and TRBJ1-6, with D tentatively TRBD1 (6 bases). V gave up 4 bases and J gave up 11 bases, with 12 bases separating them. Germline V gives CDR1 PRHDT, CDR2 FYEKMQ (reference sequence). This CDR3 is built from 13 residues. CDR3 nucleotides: TGTGCCAGCAGCTACAGACAGGAGGCACCCCTCCACTTT. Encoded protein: CASSYRQEAPLHF.

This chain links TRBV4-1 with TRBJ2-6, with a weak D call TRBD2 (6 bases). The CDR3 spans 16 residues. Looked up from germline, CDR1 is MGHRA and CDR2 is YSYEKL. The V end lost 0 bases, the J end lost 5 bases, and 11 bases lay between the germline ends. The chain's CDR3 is CASSQESSVWANVLTF. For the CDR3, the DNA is TGCGCCAGCAGCCAAGAGTCTAGCGTTTGGGCCAACGTCCTGACTTTC.

Here the CDR3 DNA reads TGTGCCAGCAGCTTAGCCGGGGTGGCCAATGAGCAGTTCTTC. It codes for CASSLAGVANEQFF. V gene TRBV7-9 combines with J gene TRBJ2-1, with D tentatively TRBD2 (5 bases). Germline loops: CDR1 SEHNR, CDR2 FQNEAQ (reference sequence). CDR3 length: 14 amino acids. V dropped 0 bases and J dropped 6 bases, with 9 bases sitting between them.

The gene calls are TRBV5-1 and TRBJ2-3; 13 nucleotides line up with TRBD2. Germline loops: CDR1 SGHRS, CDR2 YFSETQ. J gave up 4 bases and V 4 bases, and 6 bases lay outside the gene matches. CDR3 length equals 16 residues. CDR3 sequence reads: CASSGGTSGISDTQYF. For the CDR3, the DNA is TGCGCCAGCAGCGGGGGGACTAGCGGGATATCAGATACGCAGTATTTT.

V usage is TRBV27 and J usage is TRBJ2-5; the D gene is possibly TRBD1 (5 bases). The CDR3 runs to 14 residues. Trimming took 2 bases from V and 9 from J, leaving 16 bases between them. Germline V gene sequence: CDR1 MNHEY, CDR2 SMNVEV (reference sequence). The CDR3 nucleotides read TGTGCCAGCAGTTTAGGGGCCGGGCTCGTGGCCCAGTACTTC. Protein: CASSLGAGLVAQYF.

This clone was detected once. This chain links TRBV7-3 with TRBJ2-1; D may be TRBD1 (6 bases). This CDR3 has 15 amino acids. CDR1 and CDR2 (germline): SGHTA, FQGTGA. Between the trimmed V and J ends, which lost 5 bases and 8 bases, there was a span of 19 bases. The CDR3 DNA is TGTGCCAGCAGCAAAAGGGGGACCCCCGTGGATGAGCAGTTCTTC. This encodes CASSKRGTPVDEQFF.

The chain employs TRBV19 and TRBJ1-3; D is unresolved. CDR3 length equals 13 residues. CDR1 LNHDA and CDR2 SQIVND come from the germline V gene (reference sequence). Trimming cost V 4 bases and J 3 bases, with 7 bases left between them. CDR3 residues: CASSNQVGNTIYF. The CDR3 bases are TGTGCCAGTAGTAATCAGGTTGGAAACACCATATATTTT.

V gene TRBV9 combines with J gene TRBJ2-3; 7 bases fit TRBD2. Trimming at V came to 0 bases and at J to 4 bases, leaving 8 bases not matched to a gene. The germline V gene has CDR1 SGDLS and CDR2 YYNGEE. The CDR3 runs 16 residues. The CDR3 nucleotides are TGTGCCAGCAGCGTAGAACCGAGCGGGATACCAGATACGCAGTATTTT. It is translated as CASSVEPSGIPDTQYF. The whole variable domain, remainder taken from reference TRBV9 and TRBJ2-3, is DSGVTQTPKHLITATGQRVTLRCSPRSGDLSVYWYQQSLDQGLQFLIQYYNGEERAKGNILERFSAQQFPDLHSELNLSSLELGDSALYFCASSVEPSGIPDTQYFGPGTRLTVL.

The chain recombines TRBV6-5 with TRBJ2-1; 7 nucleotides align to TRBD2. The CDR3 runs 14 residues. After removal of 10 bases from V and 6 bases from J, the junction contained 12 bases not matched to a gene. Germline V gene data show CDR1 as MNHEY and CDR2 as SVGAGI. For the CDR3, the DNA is TGTGCCACCGCCGCCTGGCGGGAGATCAATGAGCAGTTCTTC. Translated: CATAAWREINEQFF.

The CDR3 region has the DNA TGTGCCAGCAGTTTAAGGACTAGCGGGAGTGGTGAGCAGTACTTC. It is translated as CASSLRTSGSGEQYF. The chain combines TRBV7-2 with TRBJ2-7, with 13 nucleotides matching TRBD2. This CDR3 is built from 15 residues. V shed 6 bases, J shed 7 bases, and the junction held 9 bases outside the gene matches. Germline V gene data show CDR1 as SGHTA and CDR2 as FQGNSA.

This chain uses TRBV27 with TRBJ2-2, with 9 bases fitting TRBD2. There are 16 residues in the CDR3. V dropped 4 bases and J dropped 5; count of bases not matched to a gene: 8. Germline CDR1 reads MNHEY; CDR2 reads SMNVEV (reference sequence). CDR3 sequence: CASSSPAGGGTGELFF. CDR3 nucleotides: TGTGCCAGCAGTTCCCCGGCGGGAGGGGGAACCGGGGAGCTGTTTTTT.

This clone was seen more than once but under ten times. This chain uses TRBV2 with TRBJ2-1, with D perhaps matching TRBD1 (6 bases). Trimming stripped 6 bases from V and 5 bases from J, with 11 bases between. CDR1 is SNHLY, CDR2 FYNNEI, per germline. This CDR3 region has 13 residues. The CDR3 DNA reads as TGTGCCAGCAGCCGAGGGGGTAACAATGAGCAGTTCTTC. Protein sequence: CASSRGGNNEQFF.

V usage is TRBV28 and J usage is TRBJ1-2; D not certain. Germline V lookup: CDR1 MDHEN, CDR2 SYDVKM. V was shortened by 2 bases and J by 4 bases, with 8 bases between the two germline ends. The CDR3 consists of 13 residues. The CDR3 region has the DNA TGTGCCAGCAGTTTAGACACGATCTATGGCTACACCTTC. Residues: CASSLDTIYGYTF.

The CDR3 protein is CASSKDRRDRADTQYF. The CDR3 DNA sequence: TGTGCCAGCAGCAAAGACCGGAGGGATCGGGCAGATACGCAGTATTTT. V gene TRBV21-1 combines with J gene TRBJ2-3; TRBD2, the table's D call, lacks a check against the DNA. TRBV21-1 is a recognized pseudogene. The CDR3 runs 16 residues.

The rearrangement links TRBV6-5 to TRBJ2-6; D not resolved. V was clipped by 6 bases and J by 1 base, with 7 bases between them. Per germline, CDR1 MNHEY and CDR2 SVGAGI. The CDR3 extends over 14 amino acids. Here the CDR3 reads CASSPVSGANVLTF. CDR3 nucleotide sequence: TGTGCCAGCAGCCCGGTTTCTGGGGCCAACGTCCTGACTTTC.

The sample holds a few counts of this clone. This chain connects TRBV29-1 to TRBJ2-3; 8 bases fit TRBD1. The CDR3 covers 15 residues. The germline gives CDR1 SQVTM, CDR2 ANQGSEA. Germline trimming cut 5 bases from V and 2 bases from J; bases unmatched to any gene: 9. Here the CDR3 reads CSVNDQGASTDTQYF. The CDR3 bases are TGCAGCGTTAACGACCAGGGGGCCTCCACAGATACGCAGTATTTT.

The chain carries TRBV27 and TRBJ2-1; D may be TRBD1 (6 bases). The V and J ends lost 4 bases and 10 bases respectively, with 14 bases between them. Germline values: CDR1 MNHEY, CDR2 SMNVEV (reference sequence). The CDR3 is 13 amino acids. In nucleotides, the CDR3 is TGTGCCAGCAGTTGGGTCTCGGACAGCGAGCAGTTCTTC. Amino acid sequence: CASSWVSDSEQFF.

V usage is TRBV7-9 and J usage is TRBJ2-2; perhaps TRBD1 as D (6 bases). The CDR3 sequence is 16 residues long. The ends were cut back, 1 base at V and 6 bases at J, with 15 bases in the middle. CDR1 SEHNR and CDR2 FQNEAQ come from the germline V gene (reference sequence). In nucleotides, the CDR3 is TGTGCCAGCAGCTTAGAGGGGGACAACTGGGCCGGGGAGCTGTTTTTT. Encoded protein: CASSLEGDNWAGELFF. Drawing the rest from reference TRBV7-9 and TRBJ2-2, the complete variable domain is DTGVSQNPRHKITKRGQNVTFRCDPISEHNRLYWYRQTLGQGPEFLTYFQNEAQLEKSRLLSDRFSAERPKGSFSTLEIQRTEQGDSAMYLCASSLEGDNWAGELFFGEGSRLTVL.

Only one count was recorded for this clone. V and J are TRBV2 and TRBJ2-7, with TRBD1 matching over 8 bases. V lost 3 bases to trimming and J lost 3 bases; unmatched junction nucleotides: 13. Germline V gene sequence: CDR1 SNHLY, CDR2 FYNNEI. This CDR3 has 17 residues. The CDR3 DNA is TGTGCCAGCAGTGACTCCCATCCGGGACAGGTTATCTACGAGCAGTACTTC. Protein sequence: CASSDSHPGQVIYEQYF.

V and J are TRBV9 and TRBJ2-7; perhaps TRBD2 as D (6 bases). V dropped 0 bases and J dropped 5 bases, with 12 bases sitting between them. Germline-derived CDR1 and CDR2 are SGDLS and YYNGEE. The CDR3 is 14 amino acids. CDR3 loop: CASSVGSGGNEQYF. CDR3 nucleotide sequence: TGTGCCAGCAGCGTAGGGTCAGGAGGGAACGAGCAGTACTTC.